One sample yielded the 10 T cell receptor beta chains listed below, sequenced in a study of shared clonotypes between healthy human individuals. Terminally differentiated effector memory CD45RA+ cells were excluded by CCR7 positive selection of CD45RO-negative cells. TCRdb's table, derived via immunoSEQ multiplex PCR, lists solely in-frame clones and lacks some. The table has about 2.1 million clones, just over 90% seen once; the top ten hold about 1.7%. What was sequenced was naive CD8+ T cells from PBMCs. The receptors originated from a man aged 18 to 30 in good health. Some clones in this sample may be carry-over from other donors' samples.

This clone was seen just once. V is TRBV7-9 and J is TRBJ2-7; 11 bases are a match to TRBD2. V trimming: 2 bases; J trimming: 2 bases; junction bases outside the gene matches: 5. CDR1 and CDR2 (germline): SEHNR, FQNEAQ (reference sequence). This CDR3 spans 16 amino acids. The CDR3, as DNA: TGTGCCAGCAGCTTATGGGGACTAGCGGAGCCCTACGAGCAGTACTTC. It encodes CASSLWGLAEPYEQYF.

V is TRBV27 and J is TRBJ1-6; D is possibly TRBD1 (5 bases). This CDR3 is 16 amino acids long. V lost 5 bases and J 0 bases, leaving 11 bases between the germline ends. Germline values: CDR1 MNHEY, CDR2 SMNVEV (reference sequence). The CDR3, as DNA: TGTGCCAGCAGTCTCGCAGGGAGCTCCTATAATTCACCCCTCCACTTT. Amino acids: CASSLAGSSYNSPLHF.

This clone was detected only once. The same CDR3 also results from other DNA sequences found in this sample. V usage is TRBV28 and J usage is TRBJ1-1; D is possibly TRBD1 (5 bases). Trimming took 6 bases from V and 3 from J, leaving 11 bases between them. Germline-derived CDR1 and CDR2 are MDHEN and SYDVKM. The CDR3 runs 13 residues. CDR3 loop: CASSPQGDTEAFF. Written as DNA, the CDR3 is TGTGCCAGCAGCCCGCAGGGTGACACTGAAGCTTTCTTT. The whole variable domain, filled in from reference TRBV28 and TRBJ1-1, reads DVKVTQSSRYLVKRTGEKVFLECVQDMDHENMFWYRQDPGLGLRLIYFSYDVKMKEKGDIPEGYSVSREKKERFSLILESASTNQTSMYLCASSPQGDTEAFFGQGTRLTVV.

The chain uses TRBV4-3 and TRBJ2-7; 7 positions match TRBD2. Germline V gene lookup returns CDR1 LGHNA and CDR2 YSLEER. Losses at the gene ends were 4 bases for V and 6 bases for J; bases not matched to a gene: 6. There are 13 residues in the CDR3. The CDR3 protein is CASSPGRGGEQYF. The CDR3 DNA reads TGCGCCAGCAGCCCAGGGAGGGGCGGCGAGCAGTACTTC.

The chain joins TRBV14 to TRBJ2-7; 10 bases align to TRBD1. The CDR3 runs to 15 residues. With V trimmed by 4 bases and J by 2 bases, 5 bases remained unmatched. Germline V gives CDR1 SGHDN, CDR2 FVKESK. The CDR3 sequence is CASSPGQGVTYEQYF. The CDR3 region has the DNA TGTGCCAGCAGCCCAGGACAGGGGGTAACCTACGAGCAGTACTTC.

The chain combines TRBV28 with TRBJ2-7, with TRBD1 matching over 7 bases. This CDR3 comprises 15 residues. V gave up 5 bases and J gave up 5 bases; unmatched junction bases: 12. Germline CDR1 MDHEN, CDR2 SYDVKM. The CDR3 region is CASSPHDRVPHEQYF. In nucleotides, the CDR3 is TGTGCCAGCAGTCCCCACGACAGGGTGCCCCACGAGCAGTACTTC.

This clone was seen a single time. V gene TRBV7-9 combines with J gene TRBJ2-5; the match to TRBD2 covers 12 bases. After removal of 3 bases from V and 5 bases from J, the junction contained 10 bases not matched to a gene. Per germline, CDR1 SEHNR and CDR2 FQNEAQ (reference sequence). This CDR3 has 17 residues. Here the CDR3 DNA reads TGTGCCAGCAGCTTGTTCCTAGCGGGAGGGCCGGGGGAGACCCAGTACTTC. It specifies CASSLFLAGGPGETQYF. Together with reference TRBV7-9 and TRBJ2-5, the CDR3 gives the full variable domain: DTGVSQNPRHKITKRGQNVTFRCDPISEHNRLYWYRQTLGQGPEFLTYFQNEAQLEKSRLLSDRFSAERPKGSFSTLEIQRTEQGDSAMYLCASSLFLAGGPGETQYFGPGTRLLVL.

The CDR3 region is CASSQGLPRGYEQYF. CDR3 DNA: TGCGCCAGCAGCCAAGGGCTACCGCGAGGCTACGAGCAGTACTTC. The chain is built from TRBV4-3 and TRBJ2-7; no firm D call. CDR3 length: 15 residues. The V end was cut by 1 base, the J end by 3 bases, with 13 bases between. The V gene's germline CDR1 is LGHNA and CDR2 YSLEER.

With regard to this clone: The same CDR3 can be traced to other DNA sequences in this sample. The CDR3 reads CASSLGTGSYGYTF. DNA of the CDR3: TGTGCCAGCAGCTTAGGAACGGGATCCTATGGCTACACCTTC. The chain uses TRBV7-8 and TRBJ1-2; D ambiguous. The CDR3 consists of 14 residues. Trimming stripped 1 base from V and 4 bases from J, with 10 bases between. The germline CDR1 and CDR2 sequences are SGHVS and FQNEAQ.

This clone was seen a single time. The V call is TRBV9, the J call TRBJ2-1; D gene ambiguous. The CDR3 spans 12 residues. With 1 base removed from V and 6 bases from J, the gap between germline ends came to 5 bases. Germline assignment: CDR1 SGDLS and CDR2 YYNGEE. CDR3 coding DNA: TGTGCCAGCAGCGTAATCGGCAATGAGCAGTTCTTC. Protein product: CASSVIGNEQFF.